The 25 T cell receptor beta chains in this list originate from one sample, sequenced in a study of T cells in Graves' hyperthyroidism and ophthalmopathy. Amplification of TCR beta CDR3 regions used RNA as the template. RT-PCR in the first round (using the HTBI primer set) targeted the TCR CDR3. MiXCR, applied by TCRdb to the multiplex PCR reads, yields one record per CDR3 protein. The sample contains hundreds of thousands of distinct CDR3 sequences, approximately 14% of which appear only once. The material sequenced was blood. These receptors were taken from a woman aged 18-29 years with Graves' hyperthyroidism.

The chain carries TRBV19 and TRBJ2-1; 8 bases map to TRBD2. With V trimmed by 3 bases and J by 0 bases, 4 bases remained unmatched. Germline V gene lookup returns CDR1 LNHDA and CDR2 SQIVND (reference sequence). There are 16 residues in the CDR3. Here the CDR3 DNA reads TGTGCCAGTAGTATCGGACTAGCAGTCTCCTACAATGAGCAGTTCTTC. Encoded protein: CASSIGLAVSYNEQFF.

The V and J genes are TRBV2 and TRBJ2-7; TRBD2 is a possible D gene (5 bases). Germline CDR1 reads SNHLY; CDR2 reads FYNNEI. This CDR3 region has 12 residues. Trimming shortened V by 7 bases and J by 6 bases, and 13 bases separated the two germline ends. Here the CDR3 reads CASTAGLPEQYF. The CDR3 DNA reads as TGTGCCAGCACCGCCGGACTGCCCGAGCAGTACTTC.

The chain carries TRBV19 and TRBJ2-2; 7 bases line up with TRBD1. From germline, CDR1 is LNHDA and CDR2 SQIVND (reference sequence). CDR3 size: 14 residues. The V and J ends lost 7 bases and 7 bases, in that order; junction bases with no gene match: 9. DNA of the CDR3: TGTGCCAGTAAGACCGGGACAGCCGTCGGGGAGCTGTTTTTT. Its translation is CASKTGTAVGELFF.

This clonotype was counted at least ten times. The V and J genes are TRBV28 and TRBJ1-2, with unresolved D. Trimming removed 6 bases from V and 3 bases from J, with 11 bases in between. Germline CDR1 reads MDHEN; CDR2 reads SYDVKM. The CDR3 is made up of 13 amino acids. The CDR3 region is CASSPQTDYGYTF. In DNA, the CDR3 is TGTGCCAGCAGCCCTCAGACGGACTATGGCTACACCTTC.

This clonotype was observed a few times. The rearrangement uses TRBV30 and TRBJ2-1; TRBD1 agrees at 7 bases. CDR3 length: 13 residues. Losses at the gene ends were 4 bases for V and 9 bases for J; bases not matched to a gene: 9. Germline loops: CDR1 GTSNPN, CDR2 SVGIG (reference sequence). The CDR3 loop is CAWTEGATSEQFF. The CDR3 DNA is TGTGCCTGGACCGAGGGGGCCACGAGTGAGCAGTTCTTC.

The V call is TRBV7-8, the J call TRBJ1-1; D unresolved. Germline V gene lookup returns CDR1 SGHVS and CDR2 FQNEAQ. With 2 bases removed from V and 6 bases from J, the gap between germline ends came to 13 bases. The CDR3 covers 14 residues. The CDR3 coding sequence is TGTGCCAGCAGCTTACCGTTAGCATCCCCTGAAGCTTTCTTT. Translation gives CASSLPLASPEAFF.

This clonotype was seen many times. V and J are TRBV9 and TRBJ2-7, with 7 bases aligning to TRBD2. CDR3 length equals 15 residues. Germline lookup yields CDR1 SGDLS and CDR2 YYNGEE. The V segment lost 3 bases and the J segment 3 bases; nucleotides outside the gene matches: 9. DNA of the CDR3: TGTGCCAGCAGCGCCAGACTTGCGGGGGACTACGAGCAGTACTTC. As protein: CASSARLAGDYEQYF.

As for this clonotype: Since a much larger clone is just one base distant, this may be a read error. The J gene is TRBJ2-3, the V gene TRBV4-2; no clear D. Trimming left V 8 bases short and J 3 bases short, with 9 bases between. CDR1 is LGHNA and CDR2 is YNFKEQ in the germline V gene. This CDR3 is built from 12 residues. This CDR3 reads CASGDGTDTQYF. The CDR3 DNA is TGTGCCAGCGGCGACGGAACAGATACGCAGTATTTT.

Ten or more counts support this clonotype. This sequence joins TRBV5-1 and TRBJ1-3; D call uncertain. Germline CDR1 reads SGHRS; CDR2 reads YFSETQ. This CDR3 comprises 14 residues. Deletions cut 5 bases from V and 5 bases from J, with 14 bases between. The chain's CDR3 is CASRRSGSRNTIYF. Here the CDR3 DNA reads TGCGCCAGCAGGAGGTCCGGGTCCAGAAACACCATATATTTT. The whole variable domain, remainder taken from reference TRBV5-1 and TRBJ1-3, is KAGVTQTPRYLIKTRGQQVTLSCSPISGHRSVSWYQQTPGQGLQFLFEYFSETQRNKGNFPGRFSGRQFSNSRSEMNVSTLELGDSALYLCASRRSGSRNTIYFGEGSWLTVV.

This clonotype appeared a few times. The rearrangement uses TRBV28 and TRBJ2-1; possibly TRBD2 for D (5 bases). Germline V gives CDR1 MDHEN, CDR2 SYDVKM. With 6 bases removed from V and 2 bases from J, the gap between germline ends came to 11 bases. The CDR3 is 14 amino acids. The CDR3, as DNA: TGTGCCAGCAGAGCGAGCGGAACCTACAATGAGCAGTTCTTC. This sequence encodes CASRASGTYNEQFF. The complete variable domain, with remaining parts taken from reference TRBV28 and TRBJ2-1, reads DVKVTQSSRYLVKRTGEKVFLECVQDMDHENMFWYRQDPGLGLRLIYFSYDVKMKEKGDIPEGYSVSREKKERFSLILESASTNQTSMYLCASRASGTYNEQFFGPGTRLTVL.

V is TRBV6-2 or TRBV6-3 and J is TRBJ1-2; the match to TRBD1 covers 7 bases. This CDR3 contains 15 residues. The V gene's germline CDR1 is MNHEY and CDR2 SVGEGT. V was clipped by 7 bases and J by 4 bases; unmatched bases: 12. The CDR3 loop reads CASIDRADSSYGYTF. CDR3 DNA sequence: TGTGCCAGCATTGACAGGGCGGATTCTAGCTATGGCTACACCTTC.

This clonotype was seen many times. The chain is built from TRBV30 and TRBJ2-2, with D possibly called TRBD1 or TRBD2 (5 bases each). The V gene lost 2 bases and the J gene lost 7 bases, with 17 bases spanning the gap. Per the germline V gene, CDR1 is GTSNPN and CDR2 is SVGIG (reference sequence). The CDR3 runs to 15 residues. This chain's CDR3 is CAWSHTGPRHGELFF. The CDR3 DNA is TGTGCCTGGAGTCATACGGGACCGAGACACGGGGAGCTGTTTTTT. The variable domain in full, with the rest retrieved from reference TRBV30 and TRBJ2-2, is SQTIHQWPATLVQPVGSPLSLECTVEGTSNPNLYWYRQAAGRGLQLLFYSVGIGQISSEVPQNLSASRPQDRQFILSSKKLLLSDSGFYLCAWSHTGPRHGELFFGEGSRLTVL.

The rearrangement uses TRBV5-6 and TRBJ1-4; TRBD1 matches at 9 bases. The CDR3 consists of 13 residues. Trimming at V came to 7 bases and at J to 8 bases, leaving 6 bases not matched to a gene. Germline lookup yields CDR1 SGHDT and CDR2 YYEEEE. This chain's CDR3 is CASSGQGNEKLFF. The CDR3 region has the DNA TGTGCCAGCTCGGGACAGGGTAACGAAAAACTGTTTTTT.

This clonotype was found many times. The rearrangement links TRBV5-6 to TRBJ2-1, with 10 nucleotides matching TRBD2. CDR3 length: 15 residues. Per the germline V gene, CDR1 is SGHDT and CDR2 is YYEEEE. V lost 4 bases, J lost 9 bases, and 10 bases stayed unmatched. The CDR3 DNA sequence: TGTGCCAGCAGCCCGGGGCTAGCGGGAGCTGGTGAGCAGTTCTTC. Amino acids: CASSPGLAGAGEQFF.

The genes are TRBV9 and TRBJ2-2, with D possibly called TRBD1 or TRBD2 (5 bases each). The germline V gene encodes CDR1 SGDLS and CDR2 YYNGEE. V was clipped by 0 bases and J by 1 base, with 13 bases between them. The CDR3 runs 17 residues. CDR3 residues: CASSVVGMGVNTGELFF. The CDR3 DNA follows: TGTGCCAGCAGCGTAGTGGGTATGGGGGTGAACACCGGGGAGCTGTTTTTT.

This clonotype was found once. The V call is TRBV20-1, the J call TRBJ1-1, with D unresolved. Germline V gene data show CDR1 as DFQATT and CDR2 as SNEGSKA (reference sequence). This CDR3 contains 14 residues. V lost 4 bases, J lost 0 bases, and 12 bases lay in between. CDR3 loop: CSAMPGGMNTEAFF. CDR3 sequence (DNA): TGCAGTGCTATGCCCGGCGGCATGAACACTGAAGCTTTCTTT.

The V call is TRBV4-3, the J call TRBJ1-3, with 11 bases lining up with TRBD1. With 4 bases clipped from V and 6 bases from J, the junction kept 11 bases outside the gene matches. CDR3 size: 17 residues. The germline V gene encodes CDR1 LGHNA and CDR2 YSLEER. The CDR3 bases are TGCGCCAGCAGCCTAATTCCACCGGGACAGGGGGAAAACACCATATATTTT. This translates into CASSLIPPGQGENTIYF.

This clonotype was detected ten times or more. The chain joins TRBV27 to TRBJ2-2, with a possible D match to TRBD2 (6 bases). The CDR3 has 16 amino acids. V was cut by 6 bases and J by 5 bases, with 19 bases left in between. The germline CDR1 and CDR2 sequences are MNHEY and SMNVEV (reference sequence). The CDR3 protein is CASSARDGRGTGELFF. CDR3 coding DNA: TGTGCCAGCAGCGCGCGGGACGGGAGAGGGACCGGGGAGCTGTTTTTT.

This clonotype was seen ten or more times. The V gene is TRBV11-1, the J gene TRBJ2-1, with 10 nucleotides matching TRBD1. The CDR3 extends over 16 amino acids. J gave up 10 bases and V 5 bases, and 14 bases lay outside the gene matches. CDR1 and CDR2 from the germline V gene are SGHAT and FQDESV (reference sequence). The CDR3 here is CASSRGDRGSRGEQFF. CDR3 DNA: TGTGCCAGCAGCCGGGGGGACAGGGGTTCTCGTGGGGAGCAGTTCTTC.

The CDR3 region is CASSTRQGAVNYGYTF. CDR3 nucleotide sequence: TGTGCCAGCAGTACCCGACAGGGGGCGGTTAACTATGGCTACACCTTC. The chain is built from TRBV12-3 or TRBV12-4 and TRBJ1-2; 10 positions match TRBD1. J gave up 1 base and V 5 bases, and 7 bases lay outside the gene matches. CDR3 length equals 16 residues.

The sample holds a few counts of this clonotype. V usage is TRBV6-1 and J usage is TRBJ2-5, with D perhaps given as TRBD1 or TRBD2 (5 bases each). The CDR3 runs 16 residues. V lost 5 bases to trimming and J lost 1 base, with 17 bases between them. In germline, CDR1 is MNHNS, CDR2 SASEGT. The CDR3 here is CASSFSGPRAQETQYF. The CDR3 DNA is TGTGCCAGCAGTTTTTCGGGACCTCGTGCCCAAGAGACCCAGTACTTC.

The chain is built from TRBV5-1 and TRBJ2-3; TRBD2 matches at 14 bases. CDR1 and CDR2 from the germline V gene are SGHRS and YFSETQ. The CDR3 extends over 16 amino acids. J was trimmed by 8 bases and V by 4 bases; bases with no gene match: 9. DNA of the CDR3: TGCGCCAGCAGCATCTCAGGACTAGCGGGAGGAAGTACGCAGTATTTT. Its protein product is CASSISGLAGGSTQYF. The variable domain in full, completed from reference TRBV5-1 and TRBJ2-3, reads KAGVTQTPRYLIKTRGQQVTLSCSPISGHRSVSWYQQTPGQGLQFLFEYFSETQRNKGNFPGRFSGRQFSNSRSEMNVSTLELGDSALYLCASSISGLAGGSTQYFGPGTRLTVL.

J is TRBJ2-7 and V is TRBV7-9; 8 bases line up with TRBD1. V lost 6 bases, J lost 4 bases, and 5 bases stayed unmatched. CDR1 and CDR2 (germline): SEHNR, FQNEAQ (reference sequence). The CDR3 sequence is 13 residues long. The CDR3 is CASRRGTGYEQYF. The CDR3 DNA is TGTGCCAGCAGGAGAGGGACAGGATACGAGCAGTACTTC.

This clonotype was seen many times. The V gene is TRBV20-1, the J gene TRBJ1-5; TRBD1 matches at 9 bases. The CDR3 is 18 amino acids. Trimming at V came to 2 bases and at J to 6 bases, leaving 17 bases not matched to a gene. Germline V gives CDR1 DFQATT, CDR2 SNEGSKA (reference sequence). This CDR3 is CSARTRWGLTGGIQPQHF. The CDR3 DNA sequence: TGCAGTGCTAGAACCAGATGGGGGCTAACAGGGGGCATTCAGCCCCAGCATTTT.

The chain recombines TRBV3-1 with TRBJ1-2; D gene uncertain. Germline CDR1 is LGHDT and CDR2 is YNNKEL (reference sequence). Trimming removed 3 bases at V and 6 bases at J, with 14 bases between. The CDR3 runs 14 residues. CDR3 bases: TGTGCCAGCAGCCACGCGGCGGGTGGTCATGGCTACACCTTC. As protein: CASSHAAGGHGYTF.